The clone carrying this TCR beta chain was observed a few times. The data stem from a study of blood T cell repertoires in COVID-19. This CDR3 spans 13 amino acids. The V end lost 4 bases, the J end lost 3 bases, and 9 bases lay between the germline ends. Germline CDR1 is LNHDA and CDR2 is SQIVND (reference sequence). The repertoire was sequenced with immunoSEQ multiplex PCR; TCRdb's copy has only in-frame clones and lacks some. The data contain about 210,000 clones, around 80% of them seen just once; the ten biggest clones take up 3.5% to 4.5%. The V call is TRBV19, the J call TRBJ1-1; maybe TRBD1 (5 bases). The specimen sequenced was PBMCs or T cells enriched from blood (not recorded which). The sequence was collected from a man aged 25 to 40 with acute COVID-19. CDR3 residues: CASSKAGDTEAFF. In DNA form, the CDR3 reads TGTGCCAGTAGTAAGGCGGGGGACACTGAAGCTTTCTTT. The full variable domain, in which reference TRBV19 and TRBJ1-1 provide the parts outside the CDR3, is DGGITQSPKYLFRKEGQNVTLSCEQNLNHDAMYWYRQDPGQGLRLIYYSQIVNDFQKGDIAEGYSVSREKKESFPLTVTSAQKNPTAFYLCASSKAGDTEAFFGQGTRLTVV.